Listed below are T cell receptor beta chains from one sample, sequenced in a study of Graves' ophthalmopathy and Graves' hyperthyroidism. In TCRdb, the multiplex PCR reads were re-called with MiXCR into one record per CDR3 protein. Among 650,000 to 900,000 distinct CDR3 sequences, approximately 40% were seen once, and the ten largest hold around 40%. The material sequenced was peripheral blood. The receptors shown here come from an adult man with Graves' ophthalmopathy. CDR3s leave out the opening cysteine and the closing phenylalanine or tryptophan. Each record gives: J gene, V gene, CDR3 protein.

TRBJ2-5 | TRBV7-2 | ASTKPGLEETQY
TRBJ2-7 | TRBV10-3 | ATARGELTYEQY
TRBJ1-1 | TRBV29-1 | SVEGGTVANTEAF
TRBJ1-1 | TRBV5-6 | ASSVGHLREAF
TRBJ1-5 | TRBV19 | AWSVVGGDQPQH
TRBJ1-4 | TRBV20-1 | SASSKTDHEKLF
TRBJ2-7 | TRBV7-9 | ASRLSGPYEQY
TRBJ1-1 | TRBV25-1 | ASSAQLGSHPLNTEAF
TRBJ1-1 | TRBV7-9 | ASSSGTLSISEAF
TRBJ2-7 | TRBV5-5 | ASSLFSGLAAFYEQY
TRBJ2-7 | TRBV7-9 | ASSLAALGGEQY
TRBJ2-7 | TRBV7-8 | ASSFVTHQY
TRBJ1-5 | TRBV10-3 | AISGGIGQPQH
TRBJ2-7 | TRBV19 | ASSIGSGVYEQY
TRBJ1-6 | TRBV10-3 | ASSSGTAQSPLH
TRBJ2-2 | TRBV7-2 | ASSPLGPGELF
TRBJ1-1 | TRBV19 | ASSMDRGEITLNTEAF
TRBJ2-2 | TRBV10-3 | AISDDRAGTGELF
TRBJ2-6 | TRBV7-9 | ASRPRGAGANVLT
TRBJ1-1 | TRBV7-2 | ASSTHRGNTEAF
TRBJ2-5 | TRBV2 | ASSPDRGAPTATQY
TRBJ1-6 | TRBV10-3 | ASSGQGINSPLH
TRBJ1-1 | TRBV20-1 | SARDPRDREAF
TRBJ2-5 | TRBV6-5 | ASSSRTGLGGTQY
TRBJ2-2 | TRBV2 | ASSETGLNTGELF
TRBJ2-2 | TRBV24-1 | ATSRQPTGELF
TRBJ1-6 | TRBV10-3 | ASSLWYGSPLH
TRBJ2-7 | TRBV7-8 | ASSLDRSSYEQY
TRBJ2-7 | TRBV2 | ASSERQGFYEQY
TRBJ2-2 | TRBV14 | ASSPWGGQAGELF
TRBJ1-6 | TRBV7-6 | ASSLEKGARGSPLH
TRBJ1-1 | TRBV7-9 | ASSLDSTINTEAF
TRBJ1-3 | TRBV7-9 | ASSLSVGNTIY
TRBJ1-2 | TRBV10-2 | ALRGSNYGYT
TRBJ1-1 | TRBV7-8 | ASSSLSATEAF
TRBJ2-6 | TRBV29-1 | SVYGQGAVGANVLT